This paragraph reports one T cell receptor beta chain. What it binds is not known. The data belong to a study of shared clonotypes between healthy human individuals. Whole-study results and caveats: The naive CD4 repertoires of several donors were compared, and about 5% of clonotypes were shared. The diversity represented, both genetic and in exposure history, was limited by few donors. Sequencing depth was expected to affect clonotype sharing among donors.

CDR3 size: 14 residues. Evenly divided among several immunoSEQ plates was the genomic DNA of each subset. Repertoires were generated with immunoSEQ multiplex PCR, while TCRdb's copy carries only in-frame clones and drops some. The profile covers 1.5 million to 2.5 million clones, with about 95% appearing a single time and around 1.2% taken by the ten largest. Terminally differentiated effector memory CD45RA+ cells were excluded by CCR7 positive selection of CD45RO-negative cells. The receptor was derived from a man in his late teens or twenties in good health. The sequencing sample was made of naive CD8+ T cells sorted from blood. The gene calls are TRBV21-1 and TRBJ2-7; the table's D gene call, TRBD1, was not cross checked with the DNA. TRBV21-1 is listed as a pseudogene. This chain's CDR3 is CASSKVRQLYEQYF. As DNA, the CDR3 is TGTGCCAGCAGCAAAGTAAGACAGCTCTACGAGCAGTACTTC.